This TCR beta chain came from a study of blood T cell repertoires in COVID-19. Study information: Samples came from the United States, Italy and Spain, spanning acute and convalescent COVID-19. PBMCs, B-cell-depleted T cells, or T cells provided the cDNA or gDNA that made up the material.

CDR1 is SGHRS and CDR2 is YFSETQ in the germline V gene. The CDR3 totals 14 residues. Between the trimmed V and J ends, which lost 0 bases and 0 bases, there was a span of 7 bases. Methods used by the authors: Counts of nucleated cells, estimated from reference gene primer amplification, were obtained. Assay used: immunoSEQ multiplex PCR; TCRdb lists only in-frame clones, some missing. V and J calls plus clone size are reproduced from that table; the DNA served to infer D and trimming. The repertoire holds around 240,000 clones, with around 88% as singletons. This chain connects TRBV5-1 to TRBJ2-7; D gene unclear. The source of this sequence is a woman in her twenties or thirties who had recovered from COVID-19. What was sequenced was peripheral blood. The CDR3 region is CASSLDGLSYEQYF. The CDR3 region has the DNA TGCGCCAGCAGCTTGGATGGGCTCTCCTACGAGCAGTACTTC. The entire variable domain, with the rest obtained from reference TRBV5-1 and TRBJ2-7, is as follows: KAGVTQTPRYLIKTRGQQVTLSCSPISGHRSVSWYQQTPGQGLQFLFEYFSETQRNKGNFPGRFSGRQFSNSRSEMNVSTLELGDSALYLCASSLDGLSYEQYFGPGTRLTVT.